The rows below give T cell receptor beta chains drawn from one sample of a study of chemoradiotherapy in HPV16-positive cancers. The data were produced by immunoSEQ multiplex PCR, yet TCRdb's version contains in-frame clones alone and is incomplete. The table shows under 15,000 clones, with roughly 89% occurring only once. Here the sequenced sample was blood, taken from a patient who underwent chemoradiotherapy. The receptors were gathered from a human donor with HPV-associated anogenital cancer. Both conserved end residues are part of each CDR3. Each record gives: CDR3 DNA, CDR3 protein, clone size, D gene, V gene, J gene. The D gene is left open where the match is weak. Size is stated for part of the rows, as once, few or many counts, or as a class when the clone is expanded.

CDR3 DNA: TGTGCCAGCAGCCAAGAGGGACAGGGTGGAACGGGCTACACCTTC
CDR3 protein: CASSQEGQGGTGYTF
clone size: NA
D gene: TRBD1
V gene: TRBV4-2
J gene: TRBJ1-2

CDR3 DNA: TGTGCCAGCAGCGAAAAATCGCATCAGCCCCAGCATTTT
CDR3 protein: CASSEKSHQPQHF
clone size: NA
D gene: NA
V gene: TRBV6-1
J gene: TRBJ1-5

CDR3 DNA: TGTGCCAGCAGTTCGGGCATCAGCACAGATACGCAGTATTTT
CDR3 protein: CASSSGISTDTQYF
clone size: NA
D gene: NA
V gene: TRBV5-4
J gene: TRBJ2-3

CDR3 DNA: TGTGCCAGCAGCTTTTCCGGGCGCGGGTACGAGCAGTACTTC
CDR3 protein: CASSFSGRGYEQYF
clone size: NA
D gene: NA
V gene: TRBV11-2
J gene: TRBJ2-7

CDR3 DNA: TGTGCCAGCAGCTTAGACAGGGGAAATGGCTACACCTTC
CDR3 protein: CASSLDRGNGYTF
clone size: NA
D gene: TRBD1
V gene: TRBV7-9
J gene: TRBJ1-2

CDR3 DNA: TGTGCCAGCAGCGACACCCTTGGGCGGGGGGGCAATGAGCAGTTCTTC
CDR3 protein: CASSDTLGRGGNEQFF
clone size: NA
D gene: TRBD2
V gene: TRBV7-9
J gene: TRBJ2-1

CDR3 DNA: TGTGCCAGCAGCCCCTTTCTGCTAGCGGGGGGGCAAGAGACCCAGTACTTC
CDR3 protein: CASSPFLLAGGQETQYF
clone size: NA
D gene: TRBD2
V gene: TRBV7-6
J gene: TRBJ2-5

CDR3 DNA: TGTGCCACCAGCAGGGTTTTTGTAGGGGGAAAGCGATACTCTGAAGCTTTCTTT
CDR3 protein: CATSRVFVGGKRYSEAFF
clone size: NA
D gene: NA
V gene: TRBV15
J gene: TRBJ1-1

CDR3 DNA: TGTGCAACCGGAGGGACTAGCAGGGCAGATACGCAGTATTTT
CDR3 protein: CATGGTSRADTQYF
clone size: NA
D gene: TRBD2
V gene: TRBV6-5
J gene: TRBJ2-3

CDR3 DNA: TGTGCCATCAACCCCTTGACTGGCACCGGGGAGCTGTTTTTT
CDR3 protein: CAINPLTGTGELFF
clone size: NA
D gene: NA
V gene: TRBV10-3
J gene: TRBJ2-2

CDR3 DNA: TGTGCCAGCAGCCTAGGGACTAGAGGGTACTTC
CDR3 protein: CASSLGTRGYF
clone size: NA
D gene: TRBD2
V gene: TRBV28
J gene: TRBJ2-7

CDR3 DNA: TGTGCCACACCTCCGGGATGCGGTGAAGCTTTCTTT
CDR3 protein: CATPPGCGEAFF
clone size: NA
D gene: NA
V gene: TRBV27
J gene: TRBJ1-1

CDR3 DNA: TGCGCCAGCAGCCCCGGGACTAGCGACGCCTACGAGCAGTACTTC
CDR3 protein: CASSPGTSDAYEQYF
clone size: few
D gene: TRBD2
V gene: TRBV5-1
J gene: TRBJ2-7

CDR3 DNA: TGTGCCAGCAATACGGGGGCGGGCAATCAGCCCCAGCATTTT
CDR3 protein: CASNTGAGNQPQHF
clone size: NA
D gene: NA
V gene: TRBV6-1
J gene: TRBJ1-5

CDR3 DNA: TGTGCCAGCAGCCACAGGGAAGACTATGGCTACACCTTC
CDR3 protein: CASSHREDYGYTF
clone size: NA
D gene: NA
V gene: TRBV2
J gene: TRBJ1-2

CDR3 DNA: TGTGCCAGCAGCTCCGGACAGTTTAGAGAGACCCAGTACTTC
CDR3 protein: CASSSGQFRETQYF
clone size: NA
D gene: NA
V gene: TRBV28
J gene: TRBJ2-5

CDR3 DNA: TGTGCCAGCAGCTTTCGGGGACGTGACCCAGATACGCAGTATTTT
CDR3 protein: CASSFRGRDPDTQYF
clone size: NA
D gene: NA
V gene: TRBV5-6
J gene: TRBJ2-3

CDR3 DNA: TGCAGCGTTTCCGGGACCCAGACATTATACGAGCAGTACTTC
CDR3 protein: CSVSGTQTLYEQYF
clone size: NA
D gene: NA
V gene: TRBV29-1
J gene: TRBJ2-7

CDR3 DNA: TGTGCCAGCAGTCCTGGACAGACGCCAAACACCATATATTTT
CDR3 protein: CASSPGQTPNTIYF
clone size: NA
D gene: NA
V gene: TRBV6-5
J gene: TRBJ1-3

CDR3 DNA: TGTGCCAGCAGAGCCCAGGGGTATAGCAATCAGCCCCAGCATTTT
CDR3 protein: CASRAQGYSNQPQHF
clone size: NA
D gene: NA
V gene: TRBV2
J gene: TRBJ1-5

CDR3 DNA: TGTGCCAGCAGCCTGGGCGCCGGGGAGCTGTTTTTT
CDR3 protein: CASSLGAGELFF
clone size: NA
D gene: NA
V gene: TRBV7-3
J gene: TRBJ2-2

CDR3 DNA: TGTGCCAGCAGCGTAGAACGGGAGTCCTTCACAGATACGCAGTATTTT
CDR3 protein: CASSVERESFTDTQYF
clone size: NA
D gene: NA
V gene: TRBV9
J gene: TRBJ2-3

CDR3 DNA: TGTGCCAGCCCCATTGGGCGGACAGGGAGGTTCTACGAGCAGTACTTC
CDR3 protein: CASPIGRTGRFYEQYF
clone size: NA
D gene: TRBD1
V gene: TRBV27
J gene: TRBJ2-7

CDR3 DNA: TGTGCCAGCCGGGACACGAACACCGGGGAGCTGTTTTTT
CDR3 protein: CASRDTNTGELFF
clone size: few
D gene: NA
V gene: TRBV6-1
J gene: TRBJ2-2

CDR3 DNA: TGTGCCAGCAGCGTCAGGACACAAGGTGGAAAACTGTTTTTT
CDR3 protein: CASSVRTQGGKLFF
clone size: NA
D gene: NA
V gene: TRBV9
J gene: TRBJ1-4

CDR3 DNA: TGTGCCAGCACGGGTGGGACACGGAATCAGCCCCAGCATTTT
CDR3 protein: CASTGGTRNQPQHF
clone size: NA
D gene: NA
V gene: TRBV7-8
J gene: TRBJ1-5

CDR3 DNA: TGTGCCAGCAGTTCGGACAGCCTCAATCAGCCCCAGTATTTT
CDR3 protein: CASSSDSLNQPQYF
clone size: NA
D gene: NA
V gene: TRBV6-5
J gene: TRBJ2-3

CDR3 DNA: TGTGCCAGCAAATCGATAAGCGGCAATGAGCAGTTCTTC
CDR3 protein: CASKSISGNEQFF
clone size: NA
D gene: NA
V gene: TRBV5-6
J gene: TRBJ2-1

CDR3 DNA: TGTGCCAGCAACGGCGAGGGAACGGGGGGGTCTTACAATGAGCAGTTCTTC
CDR3 protein: CASNGEGTGGSYNEQFF
clone size: NA
D gene: TRBD2
V gene: TRBV11-3
J gene: TRBJ2-1

CDR3 DNA: TGTGCCAGCAGCCCCCAGGGCGCCTACGAGCAGTACTTC
CDR3 protein: CASSPQGAYEQYF
clone size: NA
D gene: NA
V gene: TRBV9
J gene: TRBJ2-7

CDR3 DNA: TGTGCCAGCAGCTTAGGGCCCAGCTCCTACGAGCAGTACTTC
CDR3 protein: CASSLGPSSYEQYF
clone size: once
D gene: NA
V gene: TRBV7-2
J gene: TRBJ2-7

CDR3 DNA: TGTGCCAGCAGCCTGGGACTAGCGGGATCCGAGCAGTACTTC
CDR3 protein: CASSLGLAGSEQYF
clone size: NA
D gene: TRBD2
V gene: TRBV7-3
J gene: TRBJ2-7

CDR3 DNA: TGCGCCAGCAGCCCTCATAGGACAGGATTCATGAACACTGAAGCTTTCTTT
CDR3 protein: CASSPHRTGFMNTEAFF
clone size: NA
D gene: TRBD1
V gene: TRBV4-3
J gene: TRBJ1-1

CDR3 DNA: TGTGCCAGCAGCCGATCTCCGGGACTAGCTCCGGCCGGGGAGCTGTTTTTT
CDR3 protein: CASSRSPGLAPAGELFF
clone size: NA
D gene: TRBD2
V gene: TRBV9
J gene: TRBJ2-2

CDR3 DNA: TGTGCCAGCGGGCACAGGGGAACAGATACGCAGTATTTT
CDR3 protein: CASGHRGTDTQYF
clone size: NA
D gene: TRBD1
V gene: TRBV9
J gene: TRBJ2-3

CDR3 DNA: TGTGCCAGTAGTCCCCGCCTGAACACTGAAGCTTTCTTT
CDR3 protein: CASSPRLNTEAFF
clone size: NA
D gene: NA
V gene: TRBV19
J gene: TRBJ1-1

CDR3 DNA: TGTGCCAGCAGGTCCACAGATACGCAGTATTTT
CDR3 protein: CASRSTDTQYF
clone size: NA
D gene: NA
V gene: TRBV7-3
J gene: TRBJ2-3

CDR3 DNA: TGTGCCACCAGCAGAGTAGCGGGAGGGGCCGGGGAGCTGTTTTTT
CDR3 protein: CATSRVAGGAGELFF
clone size: NA
D gene: TRBD2
V gene: TRBV15
J gene: TRBJ2-2

CDR3 DNA: TGTGCCAGCAGTTACGGTCGGACACGGAATAATGAAAAACTGTTTTTT
CDR3 protein: CASSYGRTRNNEKLFF
clone size: once
D gene: NA
V gene: TRBV6-5
J gene: TRBJ1-4

CDR3 DNA: TGTGCCAGCAGTCCCTCTAGGAGCAATCAGCCCCAGCATTTT
CDR3 protein: CASSPSRSNQPQHF
clone size: once
D gene: NA
V gene: TRBV28
J gene: TRBJ1-5

CDR3 DNA: TGTGCCAGCAGCGTGGCACTAGGATCATACGAGCAGTACTTC
CDR3 protein: CASSVALGSYEQYF
clone size: NA
D gene: NA
V gene: TRBV9
J gene: TRBJ2-7

CDR3 DNA: TGTGCCAGCAGCCACAGGGATGAGGGAGAAGAGACCCAGTACTTC
CDR3 protein: CASSHRDEGEETQYF
clone size: NA
D gene: NA
V gene: TRBV5-4
J gene: TRBJ2-5

CDR3 DNA: TGTGCCAGTAGTATAGATGCGGGCATCCAATACGAGCAGTACTTC
CDR3 protein: CASSIDAGIQYEQYF
clone size: once
D gene: NA
V gene: TRBV19
J gene: TRBJ2-7

CDR3 DNA: TGTGCCAGCAGTTACTCGCGCCAGGACTATGGCTACACCTTC
CDR3 protein: CASSYSRQDYGYTF
clone size: few
D gene: NA
V gene: TRBV6-6
J gene: TRBJ1-2

CDR3 DNA: TGTGCCAGCAGCTCTGGACAGGAGGGCCGAGAGACCCAGTACTTC
CDR3 protein: CASSSGQEGRETQYF
clone size: once
D gene: NA
V gene: TRBV5-4
J gene: TRBJ2-5

CDR3 DNA: TGTGCCAGCGCGGGACAGAACACCGGGGAGCTGTTTTTT
CDR3 protein: CASAGQNTGELFF
clone size: NA
D gene: NA
V gene: TRBV25-1
J gene: TRBJ2-2

CDR3 DNA: TGTGCCAGCAGTGACGGCAGGGCGGATTCACCCCTCCACTTT
CDR3 protein: CASSDGRADSPLHF
clone size: NA
D gene: NA
V gene: TRBV6-4
J gene: TRBJ1-6

CDR3 DNA: TGTGCCAGCAGTGAAATGCAGGGGACAGGGGCATCTGAAGCTTTCTTT
CDR3 protein: CASSEMQGTGASEAFF
clone size: NA
D gene: TRBD1
V gene: TRBV6-1
J gene: TRBJ1-1

CDR3 DNA: TGTGCCACCGACAGGGGAATGTCATTAGGCAATCAGCCCCAGCATTTT
CDR3 protein: CATDRGMSLGNQPQHF
clone size: NA
D gene: TRBD1
V gene: TRBV28
J gene: TRBJ1-5

CDR3 DNA: TGTGCCATCAGTGAGGCCGTAGACTACGAGCAGTACTTC
CDR3 protein: CAISEAVDYEQYF
clone size: NA
D gene: NA
V gene: TRBV10-3
J gene: TRBJ2-7

CDR3 DNA: TGTGCCAGCAGCTCCCACTTGACTAATGAAAAACTGTTTTTT
CDR3 protein: CASSSHLTNEKLFF
clone size: NA
D gene: NA
V gene: TRBV7-2
J gene: TRBJ1-4

CDR3 DNA: TGTGCCAGCCTGAGAACCGGGACAGGGGCCGATGGCTACACCTTC
CDR3 protein: CASLRTGTGADGYTF
clone size: NA
D gene: TRBD1
V gene: TRBV6-1
J gene: TRBJ1-2

CDR3 DNA: TGTGCCACCAGCAGAGAGTGGCAGGATCTCAACGAGCAGTACTTC
CDR3 protein: CATSREWQDLNEQYF
clone size: NA
D gene: NA
V gene: TRBV15
J gene: TRBJ2-7

CDR3 DNA: TGTGCCAGCAGTCGACTTAGCGGGAGCTCCTACAATGAGCAGTTCTTC
CDR3 protein: CASSRLSGSSYNEQFF
clone size: NA
D gene: TRBD2
V gene: TRBV6-4
J gene: TRBJ2-1

CDR3 DNA: TGTGCTAGTGGCTGGCCCAGTCGGGAGACTAGCACAGATACGCAGTATTTT
CDR3 protein: CASGWPSRETSTDTQYF
clone size: NA
D gene: NA
V gene: TRBV12-5
J gene: TRBJ2-3

CDR3 DNA: TGTGCCAGCTCCAGGGCTGCTAATGAAAAACTGTTTTTT
CDR3 protein: CASSRAANEKLFF
clone size: NA
D gene: NA
V gene: TRBV7-2
J gene: TRBJ1-4

CDR3 DNA: TGTGCCAGCAGCCAAATCAGGAGGGGGAGCGGCAACACAGATACGCAGTATTTT
CDR3 protein: CASSQIRRGSGNTDTQYF
clone size: NA
D gene: NA
V gene: TRBV14
J gene: TRBJ2-3

CDR3 DNA: TGTGCCAGCAGATCGGACAGGGTGTCTGCTTTCTTT
CDR3 protein: CASRSDRVSAFF
clone size: NA
D gene: TRBD1
V gene: TRBV11-1
J gene: TRBJ1-1

CDR3 DNA: TGTGCCAGCAGTCGGGTCTACACTGAAGCTTTCTTT
CDR3 protein: CASSRVYTEAFF
clone size: NA
D gene: NA
V gene: TRBV28
J gene: TRBJ1-1

CDR3 DNA: TGCAGCGTTGAAGACGGGAGCAAGTACTACGAGCAGTACTTC
CDR3 protein: CSVEDGSKYYEQYF
clone size: NA
D gene: NA
V gene: TRBV29-1
J gene: TRBJ2-7